The 19 T cell receptor beta chains reported below all come from one sample, sequenced in a study of Ad26.COV2.S vaccination and SARS-CoV-2 variants. Assay used: immunoSEQ multiplex PCR; TCRdb lists only in-frame clones, some missing. The profile covers tens of thousands of clones, with roughly 84% appearing a single time and 16% taken by the ten largest. The sequencing used peripheral blood, collected after recovery from COVID-19. The receptors shown here come from a human donor who had recovered from COVID-19.

The V call is TRBV5-4, the J call TRBJ2-7, with 10 bases that match TRBD2. Unmatched junction bases numbered 4, after V lost 4 bases and J lost 0 bases. This CDR3 is built from 15 residues. CDR1 is SGHNT, CDR2 YYREEE, per germline (reference sequence). CDR3 amino acids: CASSPGTSASYEQYF. The CDR3 nucleotides read TGTGCCAGCAGCCCCGGGACTAGCGCCTCCTACGAGCAGTACTTC.

The gene calls are TRBV10-3 and TRBJ2-4; tentatively, D is TRBD2 (5 bases). The CDR3 runs 14 residues. V was shortened by 3 bases and J by 5 bases, with 11 bases between the two germline ends. Germline CDR1 and CDR2: ENHRY and SYGVKD. The CDR3 DNA follows: TGTGCCATCAGTGATTCGGGGAAGGAAAACATTCAGTACTTC. Protein product: CAISDSGKENIQYF.

A single count supports this clone. V usage is TRBV7-2 and J usage is TRBJ2-5; 10 bases align to TRBD2. The ends lost 2 bases at V and 4 bases at J; junction bases unmatched: 7. CDR1 is SGHTA, CDR2 FQGNSA, per germline. The CDR3 totals 16 residues. CDR3 sequence (DNA): TGTGCCAGCAGCTTACGGCCTAGCGGGAGTTTAGAGACCCAGTACTTC. Its protein is CASSLRPSGSLETQYF. The variable domain in full, with the rest retrieved from reference TRBV7-2 and TRBJ2-5, is GAGVSQSPSNKVTEKGKDVELRCDPISGHTALYWYRQSLGQGLEFLIYFQGNSAPDKSGLPSDRFSAERTGGSVSTLTIQRTQQEDSAVYLCASSLRPSGSLETQYFGPGTRLLVL.

The J gene is TRBJ1-2, the V gene TRBV5-6; the D is unclear. CDR1 SGHDT and CDR2 YYEEEE come from the germline V gene. Trimming removed 1 base from V and 7 bases from J, with 11 bases in between. This CDR3 comprises 13 residues. CDR3 nucleotide sequence: TGTGCCAGCAGCTTGACAGTCCCGAGTGGCTACACCTTC. Its translation: CASSLTVPSGYTF.

The chain carries TRBV5-1 and TRBJ1-2; D uncertain. Trimming took off 0 bases at V and 2 bases at J, with 14 bases between the two ends. This CDR3 region has 16 residues. The germline V gene encodes CDR1 SGHRS and CDR2 YFSETQ. Written as DNA, the CDR3 is TGCGCCAGCAGCTTGGCGAGACATGGGCAAAACTATGGCTACACCTTC. It is translated as CASSLARHGQNYGYTF.

The rearrangement joins TRBV28 to TRBJ1-2; TRBD1 matches 9 bases. Looked up from germline, CDR1 is MDHEN and CDR2 is SYDVKM. Germline trimming cut 5 bases from V and 3 bases from J; bases unmatched to any gene: 4. The CDR3 consists of 14 residues. CDR3 bases: TGTGCCAGCAGTATCACAGGGGGCGACTATGGCTACACCTTC. Translated: CASSITGGDYGYTF.

This clone has just a few counts. The chain uses TRBV10-1 and TRBJ2-7; 11 bases are shared with TRBD2. The CDR3 runs 17 residues. Trimming at V came to 0 bases and at J to 5 bases, leaving 9 bases not matched to a gene. Germline-derived CDR1 and CDR2 are WNHNN and SYGVQD (reference sequence). Here the CDR3 DNA reads TGCGCCAGCAGTGAGTCGAGACTAGCGGGGAAACATAACGAGCAGTACTTC. It yields the protein CASSESRLAGKHNEQYF.

The chain carries TRBV9 and TRBJ1-1, with D possibly matching TRBD1 (5 bases). The CDR3 has 13 residues. The germline CDR1 and CDR2 sequences are SGDLS and YYNGEE. V gave up 0 bases and J gave up 8 bases, with 11 bases separating them. This CDR3 reads CASSVARDGEAFF. For the CDR3, the DNA is TGTGCCAGCAGCGTAGCCCGGGACGGAGAAGCTTTCTTT.

The J gene is TRBJ1-1, the V gene TRBV18; 12 bases align to TRBD1. Germline CDR1 is KGHSH and CDR2 is LQKENI. Trimming removed 0 bases from V and 12 bases from J; junction bases left unmatched: 8. The CDR3 sequence is 15 residues long. As DNA, the CDR3 is TGTGCCAGCTCACCACCATATGGGACAGGGGGCCAATCTTTCTTT. Translated, it gives CASSPPYGTGGQSFF.

The chain recombines TRBV27 with TRBJ2-7; D gene uncertain. Germline-derived CDR1 and CDR2 are MNHEY and SMNVEV (reference sequence). V shed 4 bases and J shed 2 bases, with 15 bases lying between them. CDR3 length: 15 residues. The CDR3 region has the DNA TGTGCCAGCAGTTGGGCTTCGAGGAAGGCCTACGAGCAGTACTTC. Translation: CASSWASRKAYEQYF.

The CDR3 loop reads CASSHTGQGVGYEQYF. As DNA, the CDR3 is TGTGCCAGCAGCCATACGGGACAGGGGGTTGGCTACGAGCAGTACTTC. V is TRBV7-9 and J is TRBJ2-7; 11 bases line up with TRBD1. The CDR3 totals 16 residues. Germline-derived CDR1 and CDR2 are SEHNR and FQNEAQ (reference sequence). V was pared by 5 bases and J by 3 bases, with 9 bases of the junction left unmatched.

The chain joins TRBV7-8 to TRBJ2-7; D unclear. Germline V gene lookup returns CDR1 SGHVS and CDR2 FQNEAQ. The CDR3 has 14 amino acids. The V end lost 1 base, the J end lost 4 bases, and 11 bases lay between the germline ends. CDR3: CASSLGIKAYEQYF. For the CDR3, the DNA is TGTGCCAGCAGCTTAGGGATAAAGGCATACGAGCAGTACTTC. The whole variable domain, filled in from reference TRBV7-8 and TRBJ2-7, reads GAGVSQSPRYKVAKRGQDVALRCDPISGHVSLFWYQQALGQGPEFLTYFQNEAQLDKSGLPSDRFFAERPEGSVSTLKIQRTQQEDSAVYLCASSLGIKAYEQYFGPGTRLTVT.

This clone was seen a single time. The chain has TRBV11-3 and TRBJ2-3; D is tentatively TRBD1 or TRBD2 (5 bases each). The CDR3 spans 14 residues. CDR1 is SGHNT and CDR2 is YENEEA in the germline V gene. Trimming removed 3 bases at V and 4 bases at J, with 11 bases between. This CDR3 is CASSLGPSSDTQYF. The CDR3 DNA reads TGTGCCAGCAGCTTGGGACCCTCATCAGATACGCAGTATTTT. Drawing the rest from reference TRBV11-3 and TRBJ2-3, the complete variable domain is EAGVVQSPRYKIIEKKQPVAFWCNPISGHNTLYWYLQNLGQGPELLIRYENEEAVDDSQLPKDRFSAERLKGVDSTLKIQPAELGDSAVYLCASSLGPSSDTQYFGPGTRLTVL.

This clone showed up just once. This sequence joins TRBV5-4 and TRBJ2-1; TRBD2 agrees at 13 bases. The germline CDR1 and CDR2 sequences are SGHNT and YYREEE (reference sequence). The CDR3 runs 16 residues. Losses at the gene ends were 2 bases for V and 8 bases for J; bases not matched to a gene: 7. The CDR3 nucleotides are TGTGCCAGCAGCTTTAGGACTAGCGGGAGAGGTGATGAGCAGTTCTTC. This sequence encodes CASSFRTSGRGDEQFF.

This sequence joins TRBV9 and TRBJ1-1; 8 bases align to TRBD1. The CDR3 extends over 13 amino acids. V gave up 4 bases and J gave up 6 bases; unmatched junction bases: 5. Germline lookup yields CDR1 SGDLS and CDR2 YYNGEE. The CDR3 loop reads CASSRGDRSEAFF. The CDR3 coding sequence is TGTGCCAGCAGCCGGGGGGACAGGTCTGAAGCTTTCTTT.

This sequence joins TRBV9 and TRBJ1-3; 10 nucleotides match TRBD1. CDR1 is SGDLS, CDR2 YYNGEE, per germline. With 0 bases clipped from V and 2 bases from J, the junction kept 8 bases outside the gene matches. CDR3 length: 18 amino acids. The CDR3, as DNA: TGTGCCAGCAGCGTAGACCCCCCTGGACAGGGGGCTGGAAACACCATATATTTT. This codes for CASSVDPPGQGAGNTIYF. Looking up the rest from reference TRBV9 and TRBJ1-3 gives the full variable domain: DSGVTQTPKHLITATGQRVTLRCSPRSGDLSVYWYQQSLDQGLQFLIQYYNGEERAKGNILERFSAQQFPDLHSELNLSSLELGDSALYFCASSVDPPGQGAGNTIYFGEGSWLTVV.

The J gene is TRBJ2-2, the V gene TRBV4-3; no clear D gene. Per the germline V gene, CDR1 is LGHNA and CDR2 is YSLEER. V was cut by 1 base and J by 5 bases, with 14 bases left in between. CDR3 length equals 16 residues. CDR3 amino acids: CASSQGTLLRTGELFF. DNA for the CDR3: TGCGCCAGCAGCCAAGGTACCCTATTGAGGACCGGGGAGCTGTTTTTT.

CDR3 DNA: TGTGCCAGCAACCAGGGGGGCGATGGGGCCAACGTCCTGACTTTC. Its translation: CASNQGGDGANVLTF. V gene TRBV2 combines with J gene TRBJ2-6; D is perhaps TRBD1 (7 bases). This CDR3 is built from 15 residues. The germline V gene encodes CDR1 SNHLY and CDR2 FYNNEI. V gave up 7 bases and J gave up 3 bases, with 13 bases separating them.

The chain has TRBV9 and TRBJ2-3; D not certain. This CDR3 is built from 14 residues. The ends were cut back, 0 bases at V and 2 bases at J, with 7 bases in the middle. In germline, CDR1 is SGDLS, CDR2 YYNGEE. The CDR3 here is CASSVERPTDTQYF. CDR3 DNA sequence: TGTGCCAGCAGCGTAGAACGGCCCACAGATACGCAGTATTTT.